This TCR beta chain was captured in a study of blood T cells in healthy people across ages. This clonotype was seen ten or more times. A second PCR of about 7 to 11 cycles used a sample-barcoded 5' primer and a J-beta primer mix. One entry per CDR3 protein, called by TCRdb with MiXCR from the 5' RACE reads. The repertoire holds more than 900,000 distinct CDR3 sequences, with 25% to 35% as singletons. Trimming shortened V by 6 bases and J by 2 bases, and 17 bases separated the two germline ends. The CDR3 extends over 15 amino acids. The germline V gene has CDR1 MDHEN and CDR2 SYDVKM. The data were also submitted as part of a second study, on T cells of mothers and their children.

The sequence was obtained from a woman aged 40 to 49 in good health. Specimen: blood. The rearrangement joins TRBV28 to TRBJ2-7; D is possibly TRBD1 (5 bases). The CDR3 DNA reads as TGTGCCAGCAGCTTAGTGACAGTTTCTACCTACGAGCAGTACTTC. Its translation is CASSLVTVSTYEQYF.